The present entry profiles one TCR beta chain with its context. What this receptor recognizes is not known. There are no base qualities to consult, and no much larger clone falls within one base. The cysteine opens and the phenylalanine closes a CDR3 of 16 amino acids. Only the CDR3 portion is preserved as DNA: 48 bases, with reading frame beginning at the first base. Here V drops 5 bases and J drops 3 bases, and the junction holds 12 bases not matched to any gene. Per the germline V gene (reference sequence), LNHDA is the CDR1 and SQIVND is the CDR2. The source of the sample is a study of blood T cell repertoires in COVID-19 (dated by TCRdb to 2018 to 2020). Looking at the study overall: Samples from collaborators originated in the United States, Italy and Spain and spanned both the acute and convalescent phases of COVID-19. Subjects who had been exposed to COVID-19, were actively infected with it, or had recovered from it provided the deeply sampled blood TCRbeta repertoires that made up the dataset. Samples came from the ongoing ImmuneRACE study (first 160 participants) plus 1,254 subjects from 6 global collaborators. The sample metadata nearly always contained a de-identified subject ID, COVID-19 status, age in years and sex. The prospective study material was composed of cDNA or gDNA derived from T cells, B-cell-depleted T cells, or PBMCs. The repertoires were released in a freely available public database meant as a resource for research on the immune response to SARS-CoV-2. Where available, HLA class I and class II types were taken from metadata supplied by the sample provider and were not determined by assay-based typing.

The full study reports these points: Clinical and demographic metadata were provided uncurated, with the amount varying by source and participant.

TCRbeta CDR3 regions were amplified from genomic DNA using the immunoSEQ Assay, a bias-controlled multiplex PCR. The paper's data handling went like this. Nucleated cell counts per sample were estimated from amplification of reference gene primers within the assay. Sequence reads were collapsed and filtered to measure the absolute abundance of every unique TCRbeta CDR3 rearrangement. For each sample, productive Simpson clonality was calculated as the square root of Simpson's diversity index over productive rearrangements. TCRdb took over this immuneACCESS table, retaining in-frame rearrangements with V and J assigned. Such tables are incomplete; in checked studies, under half of the missing clones stem from an unresolved V gene, and the remainder is unexplained. For V, J and clone size, that table is used; D and trimming come from the DNA. For this sample there are 150,000 or so clones; less than 90% appear just once. The ten largest account for roughly an eighth of the sample.

Each collaborating institution followed its own protocols to collect whole blood in K2EDTA tubes. For TCRbeta analysis, collaborator samples were shipped as frozen whole blood, as isolated PBMCs, or as DNA extracted from either sample type. This TCR came from a man between 18 and 35 years old with active or convalescent COVID-19. Sequenced sample: peripheral blood. Recombination connected TRBV19 to TRBJ1-2, and 7 junctional nucleotides match TRBD1. The sequence in DNA is TGTGCCAGTAGTCTTTTAACAGGGGCAAAAGACTATGGCTACACCTTC. Translated, this gives CASSLLTGAKDYGYTF. Full variable domain (CDR3 extended with the reference TRBV19 and TRBJ1-2 proteins): DGGITQSPKYLFRKEGQNVTLSCEQNLNHDAMYWYRQDPGQGLRLIYYSQIVNDFQKGDIAEGYSVSREKKESFPLTVTSAQKNPTAFYLCASSLLTGAKDYGYTFGSGTRLTVV.